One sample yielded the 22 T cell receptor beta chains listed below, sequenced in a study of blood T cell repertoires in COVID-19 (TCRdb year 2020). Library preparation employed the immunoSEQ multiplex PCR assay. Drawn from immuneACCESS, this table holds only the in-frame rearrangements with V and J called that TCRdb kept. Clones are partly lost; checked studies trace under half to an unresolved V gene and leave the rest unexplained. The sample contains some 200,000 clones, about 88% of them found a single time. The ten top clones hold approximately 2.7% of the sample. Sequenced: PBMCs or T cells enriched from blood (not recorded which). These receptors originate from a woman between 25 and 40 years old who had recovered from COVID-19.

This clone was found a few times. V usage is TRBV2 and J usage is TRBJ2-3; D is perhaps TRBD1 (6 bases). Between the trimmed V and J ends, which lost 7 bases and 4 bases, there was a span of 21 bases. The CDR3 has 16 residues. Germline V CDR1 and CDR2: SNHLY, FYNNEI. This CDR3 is CASNHLEGPGADTQYF. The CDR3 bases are TGTGCCAGCAACCACCTAGAGGGCCCAGGGGCAGATACGCAGTATTTT.

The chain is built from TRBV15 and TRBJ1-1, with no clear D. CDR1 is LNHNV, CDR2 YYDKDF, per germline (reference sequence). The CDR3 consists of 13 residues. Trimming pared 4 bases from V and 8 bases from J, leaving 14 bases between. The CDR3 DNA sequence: TGTGCCACCAGCAAAAGAGGTGACTTAGAAGCTTTCTTT. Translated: CATSKRGDLEAFF.

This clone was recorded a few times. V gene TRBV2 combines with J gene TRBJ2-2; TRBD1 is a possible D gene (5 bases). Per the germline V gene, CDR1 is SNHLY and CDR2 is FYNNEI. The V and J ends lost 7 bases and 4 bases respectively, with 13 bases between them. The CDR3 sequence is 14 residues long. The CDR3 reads CASKGQGGTGELFF. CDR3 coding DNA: TGTGCCAGCAAGGGGCAGGGCGGCACCGGGGAGCTGTTTTTT.

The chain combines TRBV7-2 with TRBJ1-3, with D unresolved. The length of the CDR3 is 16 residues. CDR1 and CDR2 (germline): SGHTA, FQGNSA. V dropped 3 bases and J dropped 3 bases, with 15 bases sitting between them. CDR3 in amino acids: CASSFSGEYGGNTIYF. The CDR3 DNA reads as TGTGCCAGCAGCTTTAGCGGGGAATACGGTGGAAACACCATATATTTT.

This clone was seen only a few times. Written as DNA, the CDR3 is TGCGCCAGCTTCGAGACAGGGGAAACAGATACGCAGTATTTT. It codes for CASFETGETDTQYF. The rearrangement joins TRBV5-1 to TRBJ2-3, with 8 bases fitting TRBD1. This CDR3 spans 14 amino acids. Germline loops: CDR1 SGHRS, CDR2 YFSETQ. Germline trimming cut 7 bases from V and 3 bases from J; bases unmatched to any gene: 7.

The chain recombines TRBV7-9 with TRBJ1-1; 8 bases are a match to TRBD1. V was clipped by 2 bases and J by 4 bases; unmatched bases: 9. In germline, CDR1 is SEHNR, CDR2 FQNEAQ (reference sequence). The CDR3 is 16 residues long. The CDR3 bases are TGTGCCAGCAGCTTATCGGGCAGGGGGCGTTTCACTGAAGCTTTCTTT. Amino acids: CASSLSGRGRFTEAFF.

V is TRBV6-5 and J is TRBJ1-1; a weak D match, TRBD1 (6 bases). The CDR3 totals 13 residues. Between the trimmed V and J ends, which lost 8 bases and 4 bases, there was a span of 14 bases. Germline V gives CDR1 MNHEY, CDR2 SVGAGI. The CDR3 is CASVAYRATEAFF. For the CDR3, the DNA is TGTGCCAGCGTTGCCTACAGGGCCACTGAAGCTTTCTTT.

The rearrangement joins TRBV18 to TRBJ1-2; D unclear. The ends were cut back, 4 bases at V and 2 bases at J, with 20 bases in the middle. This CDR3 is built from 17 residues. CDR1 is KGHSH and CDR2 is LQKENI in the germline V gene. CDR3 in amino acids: CASSLKTPLPGNYGYTF. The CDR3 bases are TGTGCCAGCTCACTCAAAACCCCACTCCCGGGAAACTATGGCTACACCTTC. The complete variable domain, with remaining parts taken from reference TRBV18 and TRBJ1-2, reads NAGVMQNPRHLVRRRGQEARLRCSPMKGHSHVYWYRQLPEEGLKFMVYLQKENIIDESGMPKERFSAEFPKEGPSILRIQQVVRGDSAAYFCASSLKTPLPGNYGYTFGSGTRLTVV.

CDR3 sequence: CASSLVSGSEAFF. The CDR3 coding sequence is TGTGCCAGCAGCTTAGTATCGGGGTCTGAAGCTTTCTTT. V and J are TRBV7-2 and TRBJ1-1; D uncertain. Looked up from germline, CDR1 is SGHTA and CDR2 is FQGNSA. V lost 1 base to trimming and J lost 6 bases, with 9 bases between them. This CDR3 has 13 residues.

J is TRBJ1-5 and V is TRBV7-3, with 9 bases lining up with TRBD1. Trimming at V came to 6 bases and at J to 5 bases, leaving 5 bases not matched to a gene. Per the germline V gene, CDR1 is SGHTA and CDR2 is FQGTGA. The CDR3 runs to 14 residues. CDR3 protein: CASSSTGGDQPQHF. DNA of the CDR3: TGTGCCAGCAGTTCTACAGGGGGCGATCAGCCCCAGCATTTT.

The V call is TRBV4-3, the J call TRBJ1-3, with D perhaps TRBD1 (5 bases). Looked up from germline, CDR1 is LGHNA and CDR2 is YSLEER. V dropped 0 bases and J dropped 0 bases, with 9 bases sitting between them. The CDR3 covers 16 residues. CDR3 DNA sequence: TGCGCCAGCAGCCAAGACTCCAGGGTCTCTGGAAACACCATATATTTT. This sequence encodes CASSQDSRVSGNTIYF.

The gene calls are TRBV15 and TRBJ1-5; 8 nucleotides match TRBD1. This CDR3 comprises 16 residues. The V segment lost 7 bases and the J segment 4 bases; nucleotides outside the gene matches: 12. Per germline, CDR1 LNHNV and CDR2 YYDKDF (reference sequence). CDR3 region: CATNTEPGQANQPQHF. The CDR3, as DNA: TGTGCCACCAACACAGAACCGGGACAGGCAAATCAGCCCCAGCATTTT.

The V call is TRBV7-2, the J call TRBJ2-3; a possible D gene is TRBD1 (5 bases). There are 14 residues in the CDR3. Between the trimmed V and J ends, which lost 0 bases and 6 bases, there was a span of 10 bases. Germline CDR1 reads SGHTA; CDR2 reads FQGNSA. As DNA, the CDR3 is TGTGCCAGCAGCTTAGCTCTGGGGCAGGATACGCAGTATTTT. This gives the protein CASSLALGQDTQYF.

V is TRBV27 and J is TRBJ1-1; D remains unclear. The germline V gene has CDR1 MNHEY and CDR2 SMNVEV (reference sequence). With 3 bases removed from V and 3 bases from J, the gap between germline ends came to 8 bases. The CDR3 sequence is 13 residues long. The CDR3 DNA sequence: TGTGCCAGCAGTTTGACGGGGTACACTGAAGCTTTCTTT. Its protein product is CASSLTGYTEAFF.

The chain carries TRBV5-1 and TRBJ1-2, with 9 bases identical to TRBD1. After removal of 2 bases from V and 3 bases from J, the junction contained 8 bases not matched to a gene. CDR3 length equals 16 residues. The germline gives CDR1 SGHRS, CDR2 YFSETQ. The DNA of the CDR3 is TGCGCCAGCAGCTTTGACAGGGGGGATTCCTACTATGGCTACACCTTC. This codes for CASSFDRGDSYYGYTF.

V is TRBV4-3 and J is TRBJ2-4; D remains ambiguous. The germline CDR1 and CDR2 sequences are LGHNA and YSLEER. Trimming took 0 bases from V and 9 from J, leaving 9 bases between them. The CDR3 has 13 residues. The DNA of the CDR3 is TGCGCCAGCAGCCAAGATATACGGAGCATTCAGTACTTC. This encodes CASSQDIRSIQYF.

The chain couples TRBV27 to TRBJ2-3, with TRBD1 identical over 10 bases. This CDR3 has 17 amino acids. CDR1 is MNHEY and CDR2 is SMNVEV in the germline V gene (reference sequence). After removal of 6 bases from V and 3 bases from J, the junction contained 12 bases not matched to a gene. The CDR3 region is CASSYGIGQGVTDTQYF. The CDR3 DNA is TGTGCCAGCAGCTATGGAATCGGACAGGGGGTAACAGATACGCAGTATTTT.

The CDR3 here is CASSRSRGGRTDTQYF. CDR3 nucleotide sequence: TGCGCCAGCAGCAGGTCTCGTGGGGGCCGAACAGATACGCAGTATTTT. The gene calls are TRBV4-1 and TRBJ2-3; D might be TRBD1 (6 bases). Germline CDR1 MGHRA, CDR2 YSYEKL. V was pared by 5 bases and J by 3 bases, with 18 bases between. The CDR3 spans 16 residues.

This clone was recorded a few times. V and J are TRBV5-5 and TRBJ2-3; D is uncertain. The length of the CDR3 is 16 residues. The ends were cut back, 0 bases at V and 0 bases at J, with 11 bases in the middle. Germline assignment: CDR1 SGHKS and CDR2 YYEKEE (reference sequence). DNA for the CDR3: TGTGCCAGCAGCTTGGGGCAACTCGGGAGCACAGATACGCAGTATTTT. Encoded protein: CASSLGQLGSTDTQYF.

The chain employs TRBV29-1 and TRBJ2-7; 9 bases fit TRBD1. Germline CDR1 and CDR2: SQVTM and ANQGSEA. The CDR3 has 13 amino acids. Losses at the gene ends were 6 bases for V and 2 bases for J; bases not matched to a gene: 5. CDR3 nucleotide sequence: TGCAGCGTGGAGACAGGGGGAACCTACGAGCAGTACTTC. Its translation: CSVETGGTYEQYF.

CDR3 loop: CASSYLGSNQPQHF. CDR3 nucleotides: TGTGCCAGCAGTTACCTTGGCTCCAATCAGCCCCAGCATTTT. The chain recombines TRBV6-2 or TRBV6-3 with TRBJ1-5; D unresolved. The germline V gene has CDR1 MNHEY and CDR2 SVGEGT. The CDR3 consists of 14 residues. Trimming left V 2 bases short and J 3 bases short, with 8 bases between.

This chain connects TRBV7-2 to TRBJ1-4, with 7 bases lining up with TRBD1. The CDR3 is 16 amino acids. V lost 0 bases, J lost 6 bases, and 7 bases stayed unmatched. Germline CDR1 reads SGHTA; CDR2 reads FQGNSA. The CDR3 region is CASSLAPGQLYEKLFF. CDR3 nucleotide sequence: TGTGCCAGCAGCTTAGCTCCGGGACAGTTATATGAAAAACTGTTTTTT.